One sample yielded the 17 T cell receptor beta chains listed below, sequenced in a study of shared clonotypes between healthy human individuals. TCRdb's table, derived via immunoSEQ multiplex PCR, lists solely in-frame clones and lacks some. Among about 1.1 million clones listed, roughly 77% were seen once. Specimen: memory CD4+ T cells from PBMCs. Subset noted: CD45RA-negative fraction. These receptors all come from a man younger than 35 in good health. Some clones in this sample may be carry-over from other donors' samples.

The chain joins TRBV4-2 to TRBJ2-2; 7 bases are a match to TRBD2. CDR1 is LGHNA and CDR2 is YNFKEQ in the germline V gene. There are 17 residues in the CDR3. After removal of 4 bases from V and 5 bases from J, the junction contained 13 bases not matched to a gene. The CDR3 spells CASSLRGGEGRTGELFF. The CDR3 DNA follows: TGTGCCAGCAGCCTCCGGGGCGGGGAGGGACGTACCGGGGAGCTGTTTTTT.

The chain joins TRBV6-1 to TRBJ1-5; D is unclear. Germline V gives CDR1 MNHNS, CDR2 SASEGT. The CDR3 is 13 amino acids. Trimming shortened V by 4 bases and J by 5 bases, and 9 bases separated the two germline ends. The CDR3 region is CASSVKIDQPQHF. In nucleotides, the CDR3 is TGTGCCAGCAGTGTAAAGATCGATCAGCCCCAGCATTTT.

V usage is TRBV28 and J usage is TRBJ1-5, with D maybe TRBD1 (5 bases). Trimming took off 6 bases at V and 3 bases at J, with 15 bases between the two ends. This CDR3 has 15 residues. The germline V gene encodes CDR1 MDHEN and CDR2 SYDVKM. For the CDR3, the DNA is TGTGCCAGCAGCCGTCCCCGGGGGTTCAATCAGCCCCAGCATTTT. Encoded protein: CASSRPRGFNQPQHF.

The DNA of the CDR3 is TGTGCCAGCAGTGGGGCAGGGGGCGGTGAAAAACTGTTTTTT. Translating it yields CASSGAGGGEKLFF. This chain joins TRBV28 and TRBJ1-4; TRBD1 agrees at 8 bases. The CDR3 length is 14 residues. Germline V CDR1 and CDR2: MDHEN, SYDVKM. Trimming removed 5 bases from V and 7 bases from J; junction bases left unmatched: 6.

This clone was counted only a few times. The chain couples TRBV19 to TRBJ1-5; no firm D call. The CDR3 has 12 residues. Germline loops: CDR1 LNHDA, CDR2 SQIVND (reference sequence). V was shortened by 5 bases and J by 5 bases, with 7 bases between the two germline ends. CDR3 in amino acids: CASSSPYQPQHF. DNA for the CDR3: TGTGCCAGTAGTTCCCCTTATCAGCCCCAGCATTTT.

This clone was seen only a few times. This CDR3 is also generated by other DNA sequences in the sample. The V gene is TRBV28, the J gene TRBJ2-2, with a tentative D call TRBD2 (6 bases). The CDR3 is made up of 13 amino acids. Deletions cut 2 bases from V and 6 bases from J, with 7 bases between. CDR1 MDHEN and CDR2 SYDVKM come from the germline V gene. This chain's CDR3 is CASSLAGSGELFF. CDR3 nucleotide sequence: TGTGCCAGCAGTTTAGCGGGATCCGGGGAGCTGTTTTTT. Full variable domain (missing parts from reference TRBV28 and TRBJ2-2): DVKVTQSSRYLVKRTGEKVFLECVQDMDHENMFWYRQDPGLGLRLIYFSYDVKMKEKGDIPEGYSVSREKKERFSLILESASTNQTSMYLCASSLAGSGELFFGEGSRLTVL.

The chain uses TRBV6-6 and TRBJ1-2, with 10 nucleotides matching TRBD1. CDR1 and CDR2 (germline): MNHNY, SVGAGI (reference sequence). CDR3 length equals 13 residues. J gave up 6 bases and V 7 bases, and 5 bases lay outside the gene matches. The CDR3 here is CASTYGTGDGYTF. As DNA, the CDR3 is TGTGCCAGCACCTACGGGACAGGGGATGGCTACACCTTC.

The J gene is TRBJ1-2, the V gene TRBV7-9; 8 bases are shared with TRBD1. The V segment lost 5 bases and the J segment 2 bases; nucleotides outside the gene matches: 4. Germline-derived CDR1 and CDR2 are SEHNR and FQNEAQ (reference sequence). CDR3 length: 14 residues. In DNA form, the CDR3 reads TGTGCCAGCAGCCAGGGGGCAAGAAACTATGGCTACACCTTC. It translates to CASSQGARNYGYTF.

This clone has at least ten counts. This chain joins TRBV9 and TRBJ1-2; D is possibly TRBD1 (6 bases). The germline V gene has CDR1 SGDLS and CDR2 YYNGEE. CDR3 length: 14 residues. Trimming removed 0 bases from V and 6 bases from J, with 12 bases in between. The CDR3 sequence is CASSVARGLNGYTF. In DNA form, the CDR3 reads TGTGCCAGCAGCGTAGCTCGGGGGCTCAATGGCTACACCTTC.

Regarding this clone: Other DNA variants within this sample encode the same CDR3. V gene TRBV19 combines with J gene TRBJ2-1; no clear D. Germline V gene lookup returns CDR1 LNHDA and CDR2 SQIVND (reference sequence). Trimming removed 0 bases from V and 5 bases from J, with 5 bases in between. The CDR3 totals 13 residues. The CDR3 loop is CASSIDGDNEQFF. CDR3 DNA: TGTGCCAGTAGTATAGATGGGGACAATGAGCAGTTCTTC.

The genes are TRBV27 and TRBJ2-1; 8 bases line up with TRBD1. The V and J ends lost 3 bases and 2 bases, in that order; junction bases with no gene match: 3. Per the germline V gene, CDR1 is MNHEY and CDR2 is SMNVEV (reference sequence). The CDR3 spans 15 residues. Here the CDR3 reads CASSFDRGPYNEQFF. CDR3 nucleotide sequence: TGTGCCAGCAGTTTTGACAGGGGCCCCTACAATGAGCAGTTCTTC.

The rearrangement uses TRBV7-9 and TRBJ1-5; 7 nucleotides line up with TRBD1. Germline V gene data show CDR1 as SEHNR and CDR2 as FQNEAQ (reference sequence). V shed 6 bases, J shed 0 bases, and the junction held 14 bases outside the gene matches. This CDR3 region has 18 residues. The CDR3 DNA reads TGTGCCAGCAGTAACCGGGACAGCGGCGCCTATAGCAATCAGCCCCAGCATTTT. It is translated as CASSNRDSGAYSNQPQHF. The full variable domain, rest sourced from reference TRBV7-9 and TRBJ1-5, is DTGVSQNPRHKITKRGQNVTFRCDPISEHNRLYWYRQTLGQGPEFLTYFQNEAQLEKSRLLSDRFSAERPKGSFSTLEIQRTEQGDSAMYLCASSNRDSGAYSNQPQHFGDGTRLSIL.

The chain joins TRBV7-3 to TRBJ2-1; weak D call: TRBD1 (5 bases). The CDR3 runs 13 residues. From germline, CDR1 is SGHTA and CDR2 FQGTGA. Trimming removed 2 bases at V and 9 bases at J, with 11 bases between. The CDR3 reads CASSLFTQGEQFF. CDR3 DNA: TGTGCCAGCAGCTTATTCACCCAGGGTGAGCAGTTCTTC.

This sequence joins TRBV6-5 and TRBJ2-7; 8 bases fit TRBD2. CDR1 MNHEY and CDR2 SVGAGI come from the germline V gene. V shed 5 bases and J 0 bases; nucleotides not matched to a gene: 6. CDR3 size: 15 residues. The CDR3, as DNA: TGTGCCAGCAGTAAAACTAGCGGCAGCTCCTACGAGCAGTACTTC. It codes for CASSKTSGSSYEQYF.

V gene TRBV7-6 combines with J gene TRBJ1-3; no firm D call. Looked up from germline, CDR1 is SGHVS and CDR2 is FNYEAQ. V was shortened by 2 bases and J by 4 bases, with 12 bases between the two germline ends. CDR3 length equals 15 residues. CDR3 in amino acids: CASSLFAELGNTIYF. The CDR3, as DNA: TGTGCCAGCAGCTTATTCGCCGAGTTGGGAAACACCATATATTTT.

The chain links TRBV2 to TRBJ1-5; 9 nucleotides align to TRBD1. The V gene's germline CDR1 is SNHLY and CDR2 FYNNEI. The CDR3 is made up of 16 amino acids. J lost 1 base, V lost 7 bases, and 8 bases had no gene match. CDR3 loop: CASKGQGELSNQPQHF. CDR3 nucleotides: TGTGCCAGCAAGGGACAGGGTGAATTAAGCAATCAGCCCCAGCATTTT. The variable domain in full, with the rest retrieved from reference TRBV2 and TRBJ1-5, is EPEVTQTPSHQVTQMGQEVILRCVPISNHLYFYWYRQILGQKVEFLVSFYNNEISEKSEIFDDQFSVERPDGSNFTLKIRSTKLEDSAMYFCASKGQGELSNQPQHFGDGTRLSIL.

The chain employs TRBV5-6 and TRBJ2-7; TRBD2 matches at 8 bases. This CDR3 comprises 15 residues. CDR1 SGHDT and CDR2 YYEEEE come from the germline V gene. J was trimmed by 1 base and V by 0 bases; bases with no gene match: 3. CDR3: CASSLAASGSYEQYF. The CDR3 DNA is TGTGCCAGCAGCTTGGCCGCTAGCGGGTCCTACGAGCAGTACTTC.